This is a list of T cell receptor beta chains from one sample in a study of cytomegalovirus exposure and HLA in healthy donors. Sequenced by immunoSEQ multiplex PCR; TCRdb stores in-frame clones only, minus some. The sample yields roughly 100,000 clones, around 10% seen once. Specimen: PBMCs. The receptors come from a man aged 35 to 55 in good health and CMV-seropositive. CDR3s include the opening cysteine and the closing phenylalanine or tryptophan. Each record gives: CDR3 length, clone size, V gene, J gene, D gene, CDR3 DNA, CDR3 protein. A D gene is named only where the DNA matches it firmly. Part of the rows lack a size; the others show once, few, many or a class for expanded clones.

length: 16; size: NA; V: TRBV4-1; J: TRBJ2-1; D: TRBD2; DNA: TGCGCCAGCAGCCAACCGACTAGCGGGAGATTAAATGAGCAGTTCTTC; CDR3: CASSQPTSGRLNEQFF
length: 15; size: few; V: TRBV2; J: TRBJ1-4; D: TRBD1; DNA: TGTGCCAGCAGGGCCGGGACAGGGCGCAATGAAAAACTGTTTTTT; CDR3: CASRAGTGRNEKLFF
length: 13; size: NA; V: TRBV19; J: TRBJ2-7; D: NA; DNA: TGTGCCAGTAGGCGGCGGGGCCCCTACGAGCAGTACTTC; CDR3: CASRRRGPYEQYF
length: 14; size: NA; V: TRBV6-6; J: TRBJ1-3; D: TRBD1; DNA: TGTGCCAGCAGCCCGACAGGGGTCGGAAACACCATATATTTT; CDR3: CASSPTGVGNTIYF
length: 11; size: few; V: TRBV20-1; J: TRBJ2-3; D: TRBD2; DNA: TGCAGTGCTAGGGACGGGAGGAGGCAGTATTTT; CDR3: CSARDGRRQYF
length: 16; size: few; V: TRBV15; J: TRBJ1-4; D: TRBD1; DNA: TGTGCCACCAGCGGTATACCCGGGACAGGGAATGAAAAACTGTTTTTT; CDR3: CATSGIPGTGNEKLFF
length: 15; size: NA; V: TRBV27; J: TRBJ2-7; D: NA; DNA: TGTGCCAGCAGTGGCCGGGACACCCGATCCTACGAGCAGTACTTC; CDR3: CASSGRDTRSYEQYF
length: 14; size: NA; V: TRBV5-6; J: TRBJ1-1; D: TRBD1; DNA: TGTGCCAGCAGCCTAGGACAGGGGAGCACTGAAGCTTTCTTT; CDR3: CASSLGQGSTEAFF
length: 19; size: few; V: TRBV18; J: TRBJ1-1; D: TRBD1; DNA: TGTGCCAGCTCACCACTATTCCTCGCAGGGGGCGCCTCAAACACTGAAGCTTTCTTT; CDR3: CASSPLFLAGGASNTEAFF
length: 17; size: few; V: TRBV5-1; J: TRBJ2-1; D: TRBD2; DNA: TGCGCCAGCAGCTTGGATCAAGCGGGAAGCTCCTACAATGAGCAGTTCTTC; CDR3: CASSLDQAGSSYNEQFF
length: 13; size: NA; V: TRBV10-2; J: TRBJ1-5; D: NA; DNA: TGCGCCAGCAGTGTCCAGGGCAATCAGCCCCAGCATTTT; CDR3: CASSVQGNQPQHF
length: 12; size: NA; V: TRBV4-1; J: TRBJ1-2; D: NA; DNA: TGCGCCAGCAGCCAAGGATCAGGGGGCTACACCTTC; CDR3: CASSQGSGGYTF
length: 15; size: NA; V: TRBV9; J: TRBJ2-7; D: TRBD1; DNA: TGTGCCAGCAGCGTAGCCCCGGGACAGGGCTACGAGCAGTACTTC; CDR3: CASSVAPGQGYEQYF
length: 15; size: NA; V: TRBV7-8; J: TRBJ2-3; D: TRBD2; DNA: TGTGCCAGCAGGGGGTGGGGGGGAAAGGTGGATACGCAGTATTTT; CDR3: CASRGWGGKVDTQYF
length: 15; size: NA; V: TRBV7-6; J: TRBJ2-1; D: TRBD2; DNA: TGTGCCAGCAGATGGCGAGCGGGAGATAGCAATGAGCAGTTCTTC; CDR3: CASRWRAGDSNEQFF
length: 12; size: few; V: TRBV2; J: TRBJ1-5; D: NA; DNA: TGTGCCAGCACCCGAGGAGGCCAGCCCCAGCATTTT; CDR3: CASTRGGQPQHF
length: 14; size: few; V: TRBV11-2; J: TRBJ2-1; D: TRBD2; DNA: TGTGCCAGCACCTGGGAGGGAGGAGGAAATGAGCAGTTCTTC; CDR3: CASTWEGGGNEQFF
length: 15; size: few; V: TRBV5-1; J: TRBJ2-1; D: NA; DNA: TGCGCCAGCAGCTTGGATCAGGTAATCTACAATGAGCAGTTCTTC; CDR3: CASSLDQVIYNEQFF
length: 15; size: NA; V: TRBV5-1; J: TRBJ1-1; D: TRBD1; DNA: TGCGCCAGCAGCGAGCCACAGGGGCTGAACACTGAAGCTTTCTTT; CDR3: CASSEPQGLNTEAFF
length: 15; size: NA; V: TRBV19; J: TRBJ2-5; D: NA; DNA: TGTGCCAGTAGTTCTCTAACTCAAAACCAAGAGACCCAGTACTTC; CDR3: CASSSLTQNQETQYF
length: 14; size: NA; V: TRBV2; J: TRBJ1-3; D: NA; DNA: TGTGCCAGCAGCGGGGGGAACTCTGGAAACACCATATATTTT; CDR3: CASSGGNSGNTIYF
length: 15; size: NA; V: TRBV6-6; J: TRBJ1-4; D: TRBD1; DNA: TGTGCCAGCAGAGACAGGGCCGAACGCGACGAAAAACTGTTTTTT; CDR3: CASRDRAERDEKLFF
length: 17; size: few; V: TRBV5-6; J: TRBJ2-7; D: TRBD2; DNA: TGTGCCACTTCCGGGACTAGCGGCTCGGAGATCTCCTACGAGCAGTACTTC; CDR3: CATSGTSGSEISYEQYF
length: 14; size: few; V: TRBV6-5; J: TRBJ2-7; D: TRBD2; DNA: TGTGCCAGCTCAGGGGTAGCGGGAGGGTACGAGCAGTACTTC; CDR3: CASSGVAGGYEQYF
length: 12; size: NA; V: TRBV6-6; J: TRBJ2-7; D: TRBD2; DNA: TGTGCCAGCAGGAGGGAGGGCTACGAGCAGTACTTC; CDR3: CASRREGYEQYF
length: 16; size: few; V: TRBV2; J: TRBJ1-5; D: TRBD1; DNA: TGTGCCAGCAGTGACTCCGGGACAGGGTTAAATCAGCCCCAGCATTTT; CDR3: CASSDSGTGLNQPQHF
length: 12; size: NA; V: TRBV28; J: TRBJ2-1; D: NA; DNA: TGTGCCAGCAGTTTATTAAGCGGAGAGCAGTTCTTC; CDR3: CASSLLSGEQFF
length: 17; size: NA; V: TRBV10-3; J: TRBJ1-1; D: NA; DNA: TGTGCCATCAGTGAGTCTCCAGGGAGGGGAGTGAACACTGAAGCTTTCTTT; CDR3: CAISESPGRGVNTEAFF
length: 18; size: NA; V: TRBV4-3; J: TRBJ2-2; D: TRBD2; DNA: TGCGCCAGCAGCCAAGATGTTCGGGACTATACGAACACCGGGGAGCTGTTTTTT; CDR3: CASSQDVRDYTNTGELFF
length: 11; size: NA; V: TRBV7-2; J: TRBJ2-7; D: NA; DNA: TGTGCCAGCAGCCCCCAGAGCGAGCAGTACTTC; CDR3: CASSPQSEQYF
length: 18; size: NA; V: TRBV7-2; J: TRBJ1-3; D: TRBD1; DNA: TGTGCCAGCAGCTCCGGACAGGGGTTATTAGGACCTGGAAACACCATATATTTT; CDR3: CASSSGQGLLGPGNTIYF
length: 14; size: few; V: TRBV30; J: TRBJ1-3; D: NA; DNA: TGTGCCTGCCCCTTGGGGGGGCTTGGAAACACCATATATTTT; CDR3: CACPLGGLGNTIYF
length: 13; size: few; V: TRBV12-5; J: TRBJ2-2; D: NA; DNA: TGTGCTAGTGTAGGGGCGAACACCGGGGAGCTGTTTTTT; CDR3: CASVGANTGELFF
length: 16; size: NA; V: TRBV15; J: TRBJ1-1; D: NA; DNA: TGTGCCACCAGCAGGGAGGTGGGTAAAACTAACACTGAAGCTTTCTTT; CDR3: CATSREVGKTNTEAFF
length: 15; size: few; V: TRBV11-3; J: TRBJ1-2; D: TRBD1; DNA: TGTGCCAGCAGCTTAAGAGGACAGGGAAAATATGGCTACACCTTC; CDR3: CASSLRGQGKYGYTF
length: 13; size: few; V: TRBV29-1; J: TRBJ2-3; D: NA; DNA: TGCAGCGTTCGGGGGAAACGCGTGGATACGCAGTATTTT; CDR3: CSVRGKRVDTQYF